The 13 T cell receptor beta chains below all came from one sample that was sequenced in a study of ipilimumab plus nivolumab after autologous stem cell transplantation. The data were produced by immunoSEQ multiplex PCR, yet TCRdb's version contains in-frame clones alone and is incomplete. The table records 13,000 to 15,000 clones, 65% to 80% of them present only once. The sequences come from PBMCs, collected in a trial of ipilimumab plus nivolumab as post-transplant consolidation. The receptors here all came from a male donor with primary mediastinal lymphoma.

The rearrangement joins TRBV14 to TRBJ1-2; no firm D call. Trimming pared 1 base from V and 7 bases from J, leaving 7 bases between. Germline V gene lookup returns CDR1 SGHDN and CDR2 FVKESK. This CDR3 has 12 amino acids. CDR3 in DNA: TGTGCCAGCAGCCAAGTTAACGGTGGCTACACCTTC. Translated: CASSQVNGGYTF.

This clone was seen a handful of times. This chain links TRBV5-1 with TRBJ2-7; D not resolved. Looked up from germline, CDR1 is SGHRS and CDR2 is YFSETQ. The CDR3 runs 12 residues. V was trimmed by 0 bases and J by 3 bases, leaving 4 bases between them. The CDR3 DNA follows: TGCGCCAGCAGCTTGGAAAGCTACGAGCAGTACTTC. Translating it yields CASSLESYEQYF.

In this sample, this clone is medium-sized (0.01 to 0.1%). The DNA of the CDR3 is TGTGCCAGTAGTGCCAATTCGCCTAGCACAGATACGCAGTATTTT. Residues: CASSANSPSTDTQYF. The chain employs TRBV19 and TRBJ2-3; no firm D call. V dropped 5 bases and J dropped 0 bases, with 12 bases sitting between them. This CDR3 contains 15 residues. In germline, CDR1 is LNHDA, CDR2 SQIVND (reference sequence).

This clone showed up just a few times. The chain links TRBV20-1 to TRBJ1-2; 7 positions agree with TRBD1. Germline CDR1 and CDR2: DFQATT and SNEGSKA (reference sequence). With 6 bases clipped from V and 8 bases from J, the junction kept 6 bases outside the gene matches. The CDR3 runs 11 residues. The CDR3 is CSATGARGYTF. The CDR3 DNA reads as TGCAGTGCCACAGGGGCGCGGGGCTACACCTTC.

Remarks on this clone: Compared with germline, one end of the junction differs, possibly owing to a read error. This chain uses TRBV25-1 with TRBJ2-3, with 11 bases that match TRBD2. Germline lookup yields CDR1 MGHDK and CDR2 SYGVNS. The CDR3 loop spans 12 amino acids. The CDR3 region has the DNA TGTGCCAGGAAACCTAGCGGGAGGCAGATGGATTTT. Translated: CARKPSGRQMDF.

By its share, this clone is medium-sized. This chain uses TRBV5-6 with TRBJ2-7; a weak D match, TRBD2 (7 bases). Deletions cut 1 base from V and 6 bases from J, with 17 bases between. The CDR3 runs 15 residues. CDR1 is SGHDT, CDR2 YYEEEE, per germline. DNA of the CDR3: TGTGCCAGCAGCTTGTCGGGGGGCCCTACTGGCGAGCAGTACTTC. The encoded protein is CASSLSGGPTGEQYF.

The chain carries TRBV5-1 and TRBJ2-3; 11 nucleotides line up with TRBD2. The CDR3 contains 16 residues. Germline CDR1 is SGHRS and CDR2 is YFSETQ. Trimming took 4 bases from V and 5 from J; bases not matched to a gene: 9. For the CDR3, the DNA is TGCGCCAGCAGCCAGGGACTAGCGGAGGTCGGAGATACGCAGTATTTT. It is translated as CASSQGLAEVGDTQYF. The variable domain in full, completed from reference TRBV5-1 and TRBJ2-3, reads KAGVTQTPRYLIKTRGQQVTLSCSPISGHRSVSWYQQTPGQGLQFLFEYFSETQRNKGNFPGRFSGRQFSNSRSEMNVSTLELGDSALYLCASSQGLAEVGDTQYFGPGTRLTVL.

V and J are TRBV5-1 and TRBJ2-1; 11 bases line up with TRBD2. V shed 0 bases and J 8 bases; nucleotides not matched to a gene: 4. CDR1 is SGHRS, CDR2 YFSETQ, per germline. CDR3 size: 15 residues. CDR3 sequence: CASSLELAGVHEQFF. For the CDR3, the DNA is TGCGCCAGCAGCTTGGAACTAGCGGGAGTACATGAGCAGTTCTTC. Filled out from reference TRBV5-1 and TRBJ2-1, the complete variable domain reads KAGVTQTPRYLIKTRGQQVTLSCSPISGHRSVSWYQQTPGQGLQFLFEYFSETQRNKGNFPGRFSGRQFSNSRSEMNVSTLELGDSALYLCASSLELAGVHEQFFGPGTRLTVL.

The chain employs TRBV2 and TRBJ2-1; D is possibly TRBD1 or TRBD2 (7 bases each). Germline V gene lookup returns CDR1 SNHLY and CDR2 FYNNEI. Trimming pared 4 bases from V and 7 bases from J, leaving 11 bases between. The CDR3 loop spans 13 amino acids. The DNA for the CDR3 is TGTGCCAGCAGTGTTCAGGGGGGGAATGAGCAGTTCTTC. The encoded protein is CASSVQGGNEQFF.

The J gene is TRBJ2-4, the V gene TRBV11-3; D could derive from TRBD1 or TRBD2 (5 bases each). Germline CDR1 reads SGHNT; CDR2 reads YENEEA. V shed 4 bases and J shed 0 bases, with 16 bases lying between them. The CDR3 consists of 17 residues. The CDR3 DNA is TGTGCCAGCAGCTCGGGTGGGGGAAATGGAGCCAAAAACATTCAGTACTTC. Its protein product is CASSSGGGNGAKNIQYF.

This chain connects TRBV27 to TRBJ2-7; 7 bases map to TRBD2. The V and J ends lost 6 bases and 5 bases, in that order; junction bases with no gene match: 13. Germline CDR1 is MNHEY and CDR2 is SMNVEV (reference sequence). The CDR3 is 15 amino acids. CDR3 DNA: TGTGCCAGCAGCAGGGACTACCTGGGTCTAGACGAGCAGTACTTC. Its translation: CASSRDYLGLDEQYF.

The genes are TRBV19 and TRBJ2-5; D ambiguous. There are 13 residues in the CDR3. V lost 4 bases to trimming and J lost 1 base, with 7 bases between them. Germline V gene sequence: CDR1 LNHDA, CDR2 SQIVND (reference sequence). CDR3 sequence: CASSKGSQETQYF. As DNA, the CDR3 is TGTGCCAGTAGTAAAGGAAGCCAAGAGACCCAGTACTTC.

The V call is TRBV29-1, the J call TRBJ2-7, with D tentatively TRBD1 (6 bases). The CDR3 contains 15 residues. Germline V lookup: CDR1 SQVTM, CDR2 ANQGSEA. V lost 0 bases, J lost 0 bases, and 12 bases lay in between. CDR3 sequence reads: CSVEDLQGSSYEQYF. Here the CDR3 DNA reads TGCAGCGTTGAAGATCTTCAGGGGAGCTCCTACGAGCAGTACTTC.